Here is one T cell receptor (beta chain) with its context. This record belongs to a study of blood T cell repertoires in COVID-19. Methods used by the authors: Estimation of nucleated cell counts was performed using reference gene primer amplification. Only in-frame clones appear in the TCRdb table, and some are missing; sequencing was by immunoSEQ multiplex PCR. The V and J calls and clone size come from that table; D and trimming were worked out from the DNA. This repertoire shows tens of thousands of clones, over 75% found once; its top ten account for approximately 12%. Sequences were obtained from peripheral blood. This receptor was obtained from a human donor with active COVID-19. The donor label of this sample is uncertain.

CDR3 loop: CASSVDGFTTGELFF. CDR3 coding DNA: TGTGCCAGCAGCGTAGACGGGTTCACCACCGGGGAGCTGTTTTTT. The chain uses TRBV9 and TRBJ2-2; D remains ambiguous. The V gene lost 0 bases and the J gene lost 4 bases, with 10 bases spanning the gap. The CDR3 has 15 residues. The germline V gene has CDR1 SGDLS and CDR2 YYNGEE.